These T cell receptor beta chains were read from a single sample in a study of blood T cell repertoires in COVID-19. The protocol was immunoSEQ multiplex PCR, while the TCRdb copy is restricted to in-frame clones and leaves out a portion. Seen here are about 71,000 clones, roughly 85% observed once, and the top ten hold 2%. The sequenced sample consisted of peripheral blood. The receptors were gathered from a man aged 25-40 years with acute or convalescent COVID-19. Both conserved end residues are part of each CDR3. A D gene is named only where the DNA matches it firmly. Only some rows state a clone size, as once, few, many or a class for expanded clones.

d_call j_call clone_size v_call cdr3_aa cdr3_nt
- TRBJ1-3 - TRBV6-5 CASSYSINSADTIYF TGTGCCAGCAGTTACTCGATCAATTCTGCGGACACCATATATTTT
TRBD2 TRBJ2-1 - TRBV7-2 CASRRGGGSYNEQFF TGTGCCAGCCGGAGAGGTGGCGGGAGCTACAATGAGCAGTTCTTC
TRBD1 TRBJ1-1 once TRBV6-5 CASSLNRGTEAFF TGTGCCAGCTCACTAAACAGGGGCACTGAAGCTTTCTTT
- TRBJ1-5 - TRBV5-1 CASSLDGVNQPQHF TGCGCCAGCAGCCTGGATGGAGTCAATCAGCCCCAGCATTTT
TRBD1 TRBJ2-3 - TRBV27 CASSSPSGQGTDTQYF TGTGCCAGCAGTTCCCCCTCGGGACAGGGCACAGATACGCAGTATTTT
- TRBJ2-3 - TRBV5-8 CASPGSLDGGTQYF TGTGCCTCGCCGGGGTCACTCGACGGGGGTACGCAGTATTTT
- TRBJ2-2 few TRBV30 CAWSYDTNTGELFF TGTGCCTGGAGCTACGACACTAACACCGGGGAGCTGTTTTTT
TRBD1 TRBJ2-7 - TRBV2 CASRTGMVPYEQYF TGTGCCAGCAGGACAGGGATGGTCCCCTACGAGCAGTACTTC
TRBD2 TRBJ2-7 few TRBV5-6 CASTRTSGRAPYEQYF TGTGCCAGCACCAGGACTAGCGGGAGGGCCCCCTACGAGCAGTACTTC
- TRBJ1-2 few TRBV30 CAWSGDGYGYTF TGTGCCTGGTCCGGGGATGGCTATGGCTACACCTTC